This T cell receptor beta chain was obtained from a study of cytomegalovirus exposure and HLA in healthy donors (dated by TCRdb to about 2017). About the investigation overall: According to an earlier analysis of 587 of the donors, roughly 180 million T cells yielded roughly 110 million unique TCR beta sequences and around 300 Gb of sequence data. An early release that covered about 600 HLA-typed donors contained around 300 gigabases of sequencing data and roughly 84 million unique TCR sequences. Of the 398 genotyped donors, approximately 83% fell in the genetic ancestry cluster associated with self-reported Caucasian donors. The study aimed to test whether cataloging public T cell receptors could reveal signatures of past pathogen exposure. The T cell repertoires of 670 or so subjects were profiled by immunosequencing and related to cytomegalovirus serostatus. A separate validation cohort of over 95 different subjects was used in addition to the 666-subject first cohort. High-throughput TCR immunosequencing, statistical association of individual TCRs with disease status, and machine learning were combined to predict cytomegalovirus infection status. A later analysis re-examined previously published TCR beta repertoires from 610 or so donors and added high-resolution HLA genotyping to investigate patterns of TCR occurrence. The later analysis used no new phenotypic data to find candidate immune exposures, relying instead on TCR beta sequences and their occurrence across donors. An earlier analysis of around 580 of the donors used high-throughput TCR beta sequencing to judge whether each TCR beta V gene segment behaved as functional or pseudogenic. Donor age, sex, ethnicity and CMV serostatus were collected together with the repertoire data. A later genetic analysis took genome-wide SNP genotypes for about 55% of the roughly 700 donors and used that subset as a discovery cohort. All discovery cohort repertoires had been generated on a single sequencing platform. Both class I and class II loci were covered by HLA typing, at four-digit resolution. The number of donors typed differed by locus, with 629-630 for A, B, C, DRB1 and DQB1, roughly 550 for DQA1, 606 for DPA1, and around 430 for DPB1. Four or five DR-DQ haplotypes were handled as single units for association and clustering because linkage in the cohort was strong. Among some 410 genotyped donors of the cohort, an average of approximately 250,000 unique TCR beta nucleotide sequences were sequenced per donor, 15% to 20% of them non-productive. Summary of the overall study and its limitations: CMV serostatus was the only immune exposure information available for the cohort. The authors suggested that the approach could potentially be extended to other disease states and immunological phenotypes. A few of the identified cytomegalovirus-associated TCR beta chains were confirmed in vitro to be specific for cytomegalovirus antigens. The classifier was reported to diagnose cytomegalovirus status with high specificity and sensitivity in both the original and validation cohorts. According to a later analysis, most CMV-associated TCR beta chains appeared to be HLA-restricted, and the HLA associations seemed to be driven largely by CMV exposure. In a later analysis, HLA-associated TCR beta chains showed more clonal expansion and lower generation probabilities than non-associated chains that were equally common. A further reported finding was that TCR beta sequences accurately predicted the HLA-A and HLA-B alleles for most subjects in the first cohort. Only TCR beta chains were sequenced in this cohort, and the absence of alpha or paired-chain data limited detectable features. Sequencing depth was assumed to be roughly uniform across donors in the presence/absence analyses, though that assumption may not hold. According to a later analysis, parvovirus B19, influenza, CMV and Epstein-Barr virus appeared linked to several top co-occurrence clusters. While some public TCRs were present in many individuals, most TCR sequences turned up only very rarely across donors. In an earlier analysis of under 600 of the donors, most TCR beta V segments were observed in productive rearrangements about 87% or about 30% of the time, broadly matching IMGT annotations. Correlated functional status among segregating V segments might reflect linkage disequilibrium, but an unknown experimental factor could not be ruled out. A later analysis associated about 18,000 TCR beta sequences with specific HLA alleles at a false discovery rate of 0.05. According to a later analysis, TCR association rates differed among HLA loci, with DRB1 alleles showing the most associated TCRs and HLA-C alleles showing the fewest. A later genetic analysis reported fewer N-insertions in productive TCRs among donors in an Asian-associated ancestry cluster than the roughly 670-donor mean. The study listed 150 to 200 TCR beta chains as associated with cytomegalovirus. Strong co-occurrence of HLA alleles, especially DR and DQ, made assigning TCR associations to individual alleles difficult. A group of highly shared sequence variants was considered likely to be a technical artifact of the sequencing pipeline. The 87-base-pair reads could not distinguish some IMGT-functional V segments, including TRBV6-2 and TRBV6-3, so those segments were excluded. Fewer than 20 rarely observed V segments, including chromosome 9 orphons, were excluded from the earlier analysis of 550 to 700 of the donors because counts were too low. Because some donors lacked HLA typing at each locus, the association tests relied only on the typed subset. V-gene and J-gene trimming of TCR beta chains was associated with a missense DCLRE1C variant in a later genetic analysis, and the association was replicated in an independent cohort.

Receptor libraries were prepared by the immunoSEQ multiplex PCR assay. For the multiplex PCR, a mixture combining 60 forward primers for TCR Vbeta segments and 13 reverse primers for TCR Jbeta segments was used. The CDR3 region of rearranged TCR beta genes was amplified from genomic DNA with a multiplex PCR assay. The amplified TCR beta libraries were sequenced on the Illumina HiSeq System as 87-base-pair reads. The source study handled its data this way. A later analysis tallied some 79 million unique TCR beta chains across the 700 or so repertoires, and approximately 9.9 million of those chains were shared by two or more donors. Raw reads were error-corrected and collapsed into unique sequences with a nearest-neighbor algorithm that merged closely related sequences to remove PCR and sequencing errors. Alignment of CDR3 sequences to IMGT reference sequences was used to assign V, D and J gene segments. Each retained sequence needed at least a six-nucleotide match to both a V gene segment and a J gene segment. Rearrangements were called productive when the CDR3 lacked stop codons and stayed in frame with V and J; all others were non-productive. Following IMGT convention, CDR3 was defined as the stretch from the second conserved V-encoded cysteine to the conserved J-encoded phenylalanine. Sequences without an unambiguous match to a single V gene segment were excluded from the earlier analysis of 587 of the donors. An earlier analysis of under 750 of the donors called V segments functional above 56.7% productive rearrangements and segregating when the between-donor standard deviation exceeded 5%. A statistical classification framework was built for diagnosing cytomegalovirus status from the catalog of TCR beta chain sequences. In a later analysis, TCR nucleotide sequences were compared against IMGT/GENE-DB human TR gene sequences so that V and J genes could be assigned. In a later analysis, CDR3 sequences and most-parsimonious VDJ recombination scenarios were assigned using the TCRdist pipeline. A later analysis defined each TCR beta chain by its CDR3 amino acid sequence plus V-gene family, and excluded reads lacking a unique V-gene family. As a way to deal with suspected cross-contamination and a sequencing artifact, a later analysis dropped 450 to 600 nucleotide sequences that were highly shared and had low generation probability. In a later analysis, a clonal expansion index was calculated for each public chain from normalized within-repertoire ranks of inferred template counts. A later analysis computed generation probabilities with a VDJ recombination model fitted to out-of-frame rearrangements, and checked the results against IGoR. Hypergeometric tests were used in a later analysis to score TCR-TCR, TCR-HLA and TCR-CMV co-occurrence, with a repertoire-size bias correction applied to the TCR pairs. In a later analysis, false discovery rates were estimated by permuting HLA or CMV assignments 20 times. In a later analysis, co-occurring TCRs were grouped using DBSCAN, with TCRdist sequence similarity added in when clustering inside HLA-allele-positive subsets. Repertoires with fewer than 30,000 or more than 120,000 public chains were left out of co-occurrence clustering, as were about 5 repertoires with anomalous nucleotide sharing. In its TCRdb copy, this immuneACCESS table keeps in-frame sequences only and misses some clones. Where compared with another copy, unresolved V genes explain less than half of these, and the others have no known cause. V and J calls and clone size are those listed in that table; D and trimming were worked out from the DNA. For this sample there are over 150,000 clones; around 75% appear just once. More than 1.5% of the sample comes from the top ten.

The CDR3 sequence holds 15 residues, the cysteine and phenylalanine included. Solely the CDR3 DNA is kept, with 45 bases framed from the first base. Taken from the germline V gene, the CDR1 and CDR2 loops are LGHNA and YSLEER. The junction carries 8 bases between V and J, which are trimmed by 0 bases and 0 bases respectively. The cohort comprised 670 or so healthy bone marrow donors. At the time of sampling, every cohort member was nominally healthy, though immune exposures that went unrecorded were likely present. CMV serostatus was positive for 250 to 300 and negative for about 55% of the roughly 670 cohort members, and was not recorded for this donor. A peripheral blood sample was collected from each donor, and TCR beta sequencing was performed on peripheral blood mononuclear cells. Genomic DNA extraction from the blood cell samples was performed with the Qiagen DNeasy Blood Extraction Kit. With regard to this clone: Its antigen is not yet known. The record has no base qualities; no much larger clone is one base away.

The sequencing sample was made of PBMCs. The origin of this receptor is a human donor in good health. The chain couples TRBV4-3 to TRBJ1-1, with no D gene named confidently. The sequenced DNA: TGCGCCAGCAGCCAAGACCCGACATTGAACACTGAAGCTTTCTTT. Its product reads: CASSQDPTLNTEAFF.